One sample yielded the 18 T cell receptor beta chains listed below, sequenced in a study of blood T cell repertoires in COVID-19. Clones were sequenced by immunoSEQ multiplex PCR, and TCRdb holds only the in-frame ones, with some missing. There are about 250,000 clones in the sample; around 86% occur only once, and 1.5% to 2% lies in the top ten. The specimen was peripheral blood. Every receptor here comes from a woman in her fifties or sixties who had recovered from COVID-19.

The J gene is TRBJ2-1, the V gene TRBV3-1 (or the pseudogene TRBV3-2), with a possible D match to TRBD2 (5 bases). CDR1 is LGHDT, CDR2 YNNKEL, per germline (reference sequence). V lost 0 bases, J lost 9 bases, and 9 bases lay in between. The CDR3 totals 13 residues. The CDR3 sequence: CASSQEPGSEQFF. The CDR3 coding sequence is TGTGCCAGCAGCCAAGAGCCGGGGAGTGAGCAGTTCTTC.

With regard to this clone: The germline gene is not matched at one end of the junction; a read error may be the cause. The chain has TRBV6-5 and TRBJ2-1; TRBD2 aligns across 7 bases. The CDR3 contains 11 residues. The germline CDR1 and CDR2 sequences are MNHEY and SVGAGI. The CDR3 DNA is TGTGCCAGCAGGGGGACTATTTTTGAGGTCTTC. As protein: CASRGTIFEVF.

V is TRBV6-1 and J is TRBJ2-7; D is unclear. CDR3 length: 13 residues. The V gene lost 4 bases and the J gene lost 3 bases, with 10 bases spanning the gap. Germline CDR1 is MNHNS and CDR2 is SASEGT. The CDR3 reads CASSAVGDYEQYF. In DNA, the CDR3 is TGTGCCAGCAGTGCGGTAGGAGACTACGAGCAGTACTTC.

This chain links TRBV5-1 with TRBJ2-7; 9 bases line up with TRBD1. The CDR3 contains 14 residues. Germline V gene data show CDR1 as SGHRS and CDR2 as YFSETQ. V shed 4 bases and J 5 bases; nucleotides not matched to a gene: 7. CDR3 sequence reads: CASSHGDRENEQYF. The CDR3 bases are TGCGCCAGCAGCCACGGGGACAGGGAGAACGAGCAGTACTTC.

The chain has TRBV28 and TRBJ1-5; 9 bases align to TRBD1. Germline loops: CDR1 MDHEN, CDR2 SYDVKM. The junction had 8 bases not matched to a gene; V was cut back by 10 bases and J by 4 bases. The CDR3 has 14 amino acids. Here the CDR3 DNA reads TGTGCCACCCGCCAGACAGGGGGAAATCAGCCCCAGCATTTT. It encodes CATRQTGGNQPQHF.

The chain links TRBV7-2 to TRBJ2-3, with D maybe TRBD2 (6 bases). The CDR3 loop spans 16 amino acids. CDR1 is SGHTA and CDR2 is FQGNSA in the germline V gene. V lost 4 bases, J lost 1 base, and 15 bases lay in between. The CDR3, as DNA: TGTGCCAGCAGCTCGGAGGGGCGGGGCGGCACAGATACGCAGTATTTT. Amino acid sequence: CASSSEGRGGTDTQYF.

The chain joins TRBV28 to TRBJ2-3; TRBD1 matches 10 bases. The V gene's germline CDR1 is MDHEN and CDR2 SYDVKM. J was trimmed by 9 bases and V by 7 bases; bases with no gene match: 10. The CDR3 length is 14 residues. The CDR3 sequence: CASIEGQGIATQYF. CDR3 DNA: TGTGCCAGCATCGAGGGACAGGGGATTGCAACGCAGTATTTT.

The chain employs TRBV6-2 or TRBV6-3 and TRBJ1-4; perhaps TRBD1 as D (5 bases). The V gene's germline CDR1 is MNHEY and CDR2 SVGEGT. The CDR3 has 18 residues. Trimming shortened V by 5 bases and J by 0 bases, and 19 bases separated the two germline ends. CDR3: CASSRGSPWGATNEKLFF. The CDR3 DNA reads as TGTGCCAGCAGTAGAGGATCCCCCTGGGGGGCAACTAATGAAAAACTGTTTTTT.

There are many counts of this clone. This chain uses TRBV19 with TRBJ1-2; D remains ambiguous. V was pared by 7 bases and J by 2 bases, with 17 bases between. Germline lookup yields CDR1 LNHDA and CDR2 SQIVND (reference sequence). The CDR3 is 15 residues long. The CDR3: CASKNTAPLNYGYTF. CDR3 in DNA: TGTGCCAGTAAGAACACAGCTCCTCTGAACTATGGCTACACCTTC.

The chain uses TRBV2 and TRBJ2-3, with TRBD2 matching over 9 bases. The CDR3 covers 15 residues. The V gene's germline CDR1 is SNHLY and CDR2 FYNNEI. Trimming cost V 6 bases and J 1 base; bases outside gene matches: 5. The CDR3 coding sequence is TGTGCCAGCAGCCTAAAGCGGGGGGGCACAGATACGCAGTATTTT. As protein: CASSLKRGGTDTQYF.

V gene TRBV30 combines with J gene TRBJ2-7, with 7 positions matching TRBD2. Germline trimming cut 2 bases from V and 1 base from J; bases unmatched to any gene: 14. Germline V gene data show CDR1 as GTSNPN and CDR2 as SVGIG (reference sequence). There are 17 residues in the CDR3. The CDR3 coding sequence is TGTGCCTGGAGTTGGGGAGGGATCAAACGCAAATCCTACGAGCAGTACTTC. Its protein is CAWSWGGIKRKSYEQYF.

The chain carries TRBV19 and TRBJ2-5; 9 bases match TRBD1. The CDR3 covers 17 residues. The germline CDR1 and CDR2 sequences are LNHDA and SQIVND (reference sequence). Trimming at V came to 10 bases and at J to 3 bases, leaving 18 bases not matched to a gene. CDR3 bases: TGTGCCACTCAGTATCGCGAACCGGGACAGGGAGAAGAGACCCAGTACTTC. Encoded protein: CATQYREPGQGEETQYF.

This chain uses TRBV18 with TRBJ1-2; 10 bases agree with TRBD1. Germline lookup yields CDR1 KGHSH and CDR2 LQKENI. CDR3 length: 16 residues. V lost 5 bases, J lost 2 bases, and 8 bases stayed unmatched. Written as DNA, the CDR3 is TGTGCCAGCTCAAACACTAGGACAGGGGGAAACTATGGCTACACCTTC. Amino acid sequence: CASSNTRTGGNYGYTF.

The V gene is TRBV15, the J gene TRBJ2-2; 12 bases fit TRBD2. CDR1 is LNHNV and CDR2 is YYDKDF in the germline V gene (reference sequence). The CDR3 spans 19 residues. V lost 3 bases and J lost 7; bases outside the gene matches: 15. CDR3 region: CATSRALAGGLRGNGELFF. DNA of the CDR3: TGTGCCACCAGCAGGGCTCTAGCGGGGGGGCTCCGAGGTAACGGGGAGCTGTTTTTT.

The rearrangement uses TRBV29-1 and TRBJ1-2; D unclear. V lost 5 bases and J 7 bases, leaving 17 bases between the germline ends. The CDR3 is 13 amino acids. Germline V gene lookup returns CDR1 SQVTM and CDR2 ANQGSEA. The CDR3 region is CSVSRDWAGGYTF. Here the CDR3 DNA reads TGCAGCGTTTCCCGGGATTGGGCTGGTGGCTACACCTTC.

DNA of the CDR3: TGTGCCAGTAGTATCCAGGGACAGGGAACTCAGCCCCAGCATTTT. Translating it yields CASSIQGQGTQPQHF. The rearrangement links TRBV19 to TRBJ1-5, with 9 bases identical to TRBD1. This CDR3 has 15 amino acids. J gave up 6 bases and V 3 bases, and 6 bases lay outside the gene matches. The germline CDR1 and CDR2 sequences are LNHDA and SQIVND (reference sequence).

The rearrangement links TRBV5-1 to TRBJ1-1; D not certain. V shed 2 bases and J shed 6 bases, with 11 bases lying between them. The germline gives CDR1 SGHRS, CDR2 YFSETQ. The CDR3 spans 13 residues. The CDR3 DNA sequence: TGCGCCAGCAGCTTTGAAGCCCCCGCTGAAGCTTTCTTT. Residues: CASSFEAPAEAFF.

The chain links TRBV9 to TRBJ2-5, with D possibly TRBD2 on 7 matching bases. Germline CDR1 reads SGDLS; CDR2 reads YYNGEE. The CDR3 length is 14 residues. The germline V and J ends were trimmed by 6 bases and 5 bases, with 17 bases remaining between them. CDR3 nucleotides: TGTGCCAGCAACGGAAGAGGGGGGGCGGAGACCCAGTACTTC. It codes for CASNGRGGAETQYF.